These 30 T cell receptor beta chains were all obtained from the same sample, sequenced in a study of cytomegalovirus exposure and HLA in healthy donors. The study ran its PCR with 60 Vbeta and 13 Jbeta primers. Sequencing used immunoSEQ multiplex PCR; TCRdb keeps in-frame clones, though not all of them. Of 150,000 to 200,000 clones in the sample, 79% were seen once. Sample: PBMCs. These receptors came from a woman aged 30 to 39 in good health and CMV-seropositive.

CDR3 amino acids: CASSPVTGGSYEQYF. The CDR3 DNA reads TGTGCCAGCAGCCCCGTGACAGGGGGCTCCTACGAGCAGTACTTC. The V gene is TRBV7-8, the J gene TRBJ2-7, with TRBD1 matching over 9 bases. The CDR3 consists of 15 residues. CDR1 and CDR2 (germline): SGHVS, FQNEAQ. After removal of 5 bases from V and 0 bases from J, the junction contained 5 bases not matched to a gene. The whole variable domain, remainder taken from reference TRBV7-8 and TRBJ2-7, is GAGVSQSPRYKVAKRGQDVALRCDPISGHVSLFWYQQALGQGPEFLTYFQNEAQLDKSGLPSDRFFAERPEGSVSTLKIQRTQQEDSAVYLCASSPVTGGSYEQYFGPGTRLTVT.

The V and J genes are TRBV11-3 and TRBJ2-7, with 12 bases aligning to TRBD2. Trimming at V came to 5 bases and at J to 3 bases, leaving 8 bases not matched to a gene. The germline V gene has CDR1 SGHNT and CDR2 YENEEA. The CDR3 has 16 residues. In DNA, the CDR3 is TGTGCCAGCAGCAAGCGACTAGCGGGAGCAGGCTACGAGCAGTACTTC. Translating gives CASSKRLAGAGYEQYF.

The CDR3 here is CASRQGVGSSPLHF. The CDR3 DNA reads as TGTGCCAGCAGGCAGGGGGTAGGCTCTTCACCCCTCCACTTT. V and J are TRBV6-5 and TRBJ1-6, with TRBD1 identical over 7 bases. The CDR3 consists of 14 residues. Trimming at V came to 6 bases and at J to 9 bases, leaving 8 bases not matched to a gene. CDR1 and CDR2 from the germline V gene are MNHEY and SVGAGI.

The chain employs TRBV6-5 and TRBJ1-2; 10 bases are shared with TRBD1. Per germline, CDR1 MNHEY and CDR2 SVGAGI. The J segment lost 4 bases and the V segment lost 5 bases, leaving 7 bases of the junction unmatched. The CDR3 has 15 amino acids. CDR3 DNA: TGTGCCAGCAGTCGGGACAGGGGAAGAGGCTATGGCTACACCTTC. Translated, it gives CASSRDRGRGYGYTF.

V gene TRBV7-2 combines with J gene TRBJ2-7; a weak D match, TRBD1 (7 bases). The CDR3 contains 14 residues. Germline loops: CDR1 SGHTA, CDR2 FQGNSA. The V and J ends lost 5 bases and 3 bases respectively, with 14 bases between them. The CDR3 loop reads CASSIGGTDYEQYF. The CDR3 coding sequence is TGTGCCAGCAGCATAGGCGGGACAGACTACGAGCAGTACTTC.

The chain carries TRBV7-9 and TRBJ1-2; a weak D match, TRBD1 (5 bases). Germline CDR1 and CDR2: SEHNR and FQNEAQ (reference sequence). The CDR3 loop spans 12 amino acids. With 2 bases removed from V and 6 bases from J, the gap between germline ends came to 7 bases. DNA for the CDR3: TGTGCCAGCAGCTTATGGGGCGATGGCTACACCTTC. Translation gives CASSLWGDGYTF.

The J gene is TRBJ2-1, the V gene TRBV11-2; 8 nucleotides align to TRBD1. CDR1 is SGHAT, CDR2 FQNNGV, per germline. The CDR3 is 16 amino acids. With 4 bases clipped from V and 9 bases from J, the junction kept 14 bases outside the gene matches. The CDR3 DNA reads as TGTGCCAGCAGCTGGATCCGTGGGCAGGGGGCAACTGAGCAGTTCTTC. Protein product: CASSWIRGQGATEQFF.

The chain links TRBV10-1 to TRBJ1-1; 7 bases are a match to TRBD1. Trimming cost V 0 bases and J 0 bases; bases outside gene matches: 1. Germline CDR1 reads WNHNN; CDR2 reads SYGVQD (reference sequence). CDR3 length: 15 amino acids. CDR3 coding DNA: TGCGCCAGCAGTGAGTCGGGGACAGTGAACACTGAAGCTTTCTTT. Protein: CASSESGTVNTEAFF.

The V and J genes are TRBV7-2 and TRBJ2-5; 9 bases fit TRBD2. This CDR3 has 16 amino acids. The germline gives CDR1 SGHTA, CDR2 FQGNSA. V was pared by 1 base and J by 5 bases, with 8 bases of the junction left unmatched. The CDR3 DNA sequence: TGTGCCAGCAGCTTAGAATGGCGGGGGGGCCGGGAGACCCAGTACTTC. It encodes CASSLEWRGGRETQYF. The full variable domain, its missing parts supplied by reference TRBV7-2 and TRBJ2-5, is GAGVSQSPSNKVTEKGKDVELRCDPISGHTALYWYRQSLGQGLEFLIYFQGNSAPDKSGLPSDRFSAERTGGSVSTLTIQRTQQEDSAVYLCASSLEWRGGRETQYFGPGTRLLVL.

The rearrangement links TRBV6-5 to TRBJ2-7, with 9 bases identical to TRBD1. Germline trimming cut 5 bases from V and 5 bases from J; bases unmatched to any gene: 4. CDR1 and CDR2 (germline): MNHEY, SVGAGI. This CDR3 spans 13 amino acids. The chain's CDR3 is CASSGGQGNEQYF. The CDR3 DNA sequence: TGTGCCAGCAGTGGCGGACAGGGGAACGAGCAGTACTTC.

This clone was counted only a few times. The CDR3 is CASSPRSADTQYF. CDR3 coding DNA: TGTGCCAGCAGTCCCCGGAGCGCAGATACGCAGTATTTT. The gene calls are TRBV6-5 and TRBJ2-3; D unresolved. CDR1 is MNHEY and CDR2 is SVGAGI in the germline V gene. Trimming stripped 5 bases from V and 4 bases from J, with 10 bases between. The CDR3 sequence is 13 residues long.

The rearrangement links TRBV11-3 to TRBJ2-2, with TRBD2 identical over 10 bases. This CDR3 comprises 17 residues. CDR1 is SGHNT, CDR2 YENEEA, per germline. Germline trimming cut 7 bases from V and 5 bases from J; bases unmatched to any gene: 13. The CDR3 DNA reads TGTGCCAGCACCCCGCGGACGGGACTAGCGTGGACCGGGGAGCTGTTTTTT. Amino acid sequence: CASTPRTGLAWTGELFF.

The J gene is TRBJ2-7, the V gene TRBV15; perhaps TRBD1 as D (6 bases). Trimming shortened V by 0 bases and J by 1 base, and 10 bases separated the two germline ends. Germline V gene sequence: CDR1 LNHNV, CDR2 YYDKDF (reference sequence). The CDR3 extends over 15 amino acids. This CDR3 reads CATSRDGGDSYEQYF. The CDR3, as DNA: TGTGCCACCAGCAGAGATGGGGGCGATTCCTACGAGCAGTACTTC.

This chain joins TRBV5-4 and TRBJ2-2, with 9 bases matching TRBD2. Germline CDR1 reads SGHNT; CDR2 reads YYREEE (reference sequence). V was pared by 0 bases and J by 6 bases, with 6 bases of the junction left unmatched. The CDR3 loop spans 16 amino acids. The CDR3 DNA is TGTGCCAGCAGCTTGGAGGTGCGGGGGGGCGCCGGGGAGCTGTTTTTT. As protein: CASSLEVRGGAGELFF.

The rearrangement joins TRBV30 to TRBJ2-2; 7 bases align to TRBD1. After removal of 4 bases from V and 0 bases from J, the junction contained 5 bases not matched to a gene. Germline assignment: CDR1 GTSNPN and CDR2 SVGIG (reference sequence). The length of the CDR3 is 15 residues. In DNA form, the CDR3 reads TGTGCCTGGAAAAAAACAGGGGCGAACACCGGGGAGCTGTTTTTT. Encoded protein: CAWKKTGANTGELFF.

V gene TRBV6-1 combines with J gene TRBJ2-3, with D possibly being TRBD2 (6 bases). The CDR3 runs to 13 residues. Germline V gene lookup returns CDR1 MNHNS and CDR2 SASEGT. Trimming took 7 bases from V and 11 from J, leaving 19 bases between them. CDR3 in DNA: TGTGCCAGCACCCCAGGGCCTAGCGTCAGGCAGTATTTT. Amino acid sequence: CASTPGPSVRQYF.

J is TRBJ2-3 and V is TRBV15; D is perhaps TRBD2 (6 bases). The V end was cut by 0 bases, the J end by 0 bases, with 13 bases between. Per the germline V gene, CDR1 is LNHNV and CDR2 is YYDKDF (reference sequence). CDR3 length equals 17 residues. The CDR3 DNA reads as TGTGCCACCAGCAGAGATGGTGCCAGCGGGAGCACAGATACGCAGTATTTT. As protein: CATSRDGASGSTDTQYF.

The rearrangement links TRBV27 to TRBJ2-7; 7 bases align to TRBD1. Germline V gene lookup returns CDR1 MNHEY and CDR2 SMNVEV (reference sequence). This CDR3 is built from 14 residues. The J segment lost 4 bases and the V segment lost 7 bases, leaving 10 bases of the junction unmatched. The CDR3 reads CASKGSAGGYEQYF. The CDR3 DNA is TGTGCCAGCAAGGGATCGGCAGGGGGTTACGAGCAGTACTTC.

The rearrangement joins TRBV5-4 to TRBJ2-7; D not certain. V was clipped by 0 bases and J by 0 bases, with 7 bases between them. CDR3 length: 14 amino acids. Germline loops: CDR1 SGHNT, CDR2 YYREEE (reference sequence). The CDR3 sequence is CASSLGSYSYEQYF. CDR3 in DNA: TGTGCCAGCAGCTTGGGTAGCTACTCCTACGAGCAGTACTTC. The full variable domain, in which reference TRBV5-4 and TRBJ2-7 provide the parts outside the CDR3, is ETGVTQSPTHLIKTRGQQVTLRCSSQSGHNTVSWYQQALGQGPQFIFQYYREEENGRGNFPPRFSGLQFPNYSSELNVNALELDDSALYLCASSLGSYSYEQYFGPGTRLTVT.

This clone was counted a single time. The chain uses TRBV6-6 and TRBJ2-2; 7 nucleotides match TRBD2. CDR1 is MNHNY and CDR2 is SVGAGI in the germline V gene (reference sequence). With 6 bases clipped from V and 6 bases from J, the junction kept 4 bases outside the gene matches. This CDR3 comprises 13 residues. The CDR3 reads CASSLGGAGELFF. As DNA, the CDR3 is TGTGCCAGCAGCCTGGGGGGGGCCGGGGAGCTGTTTTTT.

The chain has TRBV5-1 and TRBJ2-1; D gene unclear. CDR1 is SGHRS, CDR2 YFSETQ, per germline. The ends were cut back, 7 bases at V and 6 bases at J, with 14 bases in the middle. This CDR3 spans 13 amino acids. CDR3 region: CASGRDQVNEQFF. CDR3 DNA: TGCGCCAGCGGCCGAGACCAGGTCAATGAGCAGTTCTTC. Variable domain in full (rest from reference TRBV5-1 and TRBJ2-1): KAGVTQTPRYLIKTRGQQVTLSCSPISGHRSVSWYQQTPGQGLQFLFEYFSETQRNKGNFPGRFSGRQFSNSRSEMNVSTLELGDSALYLCASGRDQVNEQFFGPGTRLTVL.

This rearrangement joins TRBV6-1 to TRBJ1-2; maybe TRBD1 (5 bases). The ends were cut back, 1 base at V and 2 bases at J, with 11 bases in the middle. CDR1 and CDR2 (germline): MNHNS, SASEGT. There are 15 residues in the CDR3. The CDR3 DNA reads TGTGCCAGCAGTGAAGGGTTTCGGGGGAACTATGGCTACACCTTC. Protein product: CASSEGFRGNYGYTF.

This chain uses TRBV19 with TRBJ1-5; 11 positions match TRBD1. J was trimmed by 7 bases and V by 8 bases; bases with no gene match: 7. The CDR3 has 14 amino acids. Germline CDR1 and CDR2: LNHDA and SQIVND (reference sequence). The CDR3 region has the DNA TGTGCCAGTGGCACCCGGGACAGGGGGCAGCCCCAGCATTTT. This codes for CASGTRDRGQPQHF.

V and J are TRBV28 and TRBJ1-2; TRBD1 matches at 7 bases. CDR1 is MDHEN, CDR2 SYDVKM, per germline. Trimming at V came to 8 bases and at J to 6 bases, leaving 9 bases not matched to a gene. CDR3 length: 13 residues. The CDR3 DNA reads as TGTGCCAGCCTTACACAGGGGCCGCATGGCTACACCTTC. Residues: CASLTQGPHGYTF.

The chain is built from TRBV4-1 and TRBJ2-7; 8 nucleotides align to TRBD2. Trimming removed 4 bases from V and 7 bases from J; junction bases left unmatched: 9. Germline CDR1 MGHRA, CDR2 YSYEKL. This CDR3 has 14 amino acids. CDR3 region: CASSRGAGGGEQYF. CDR3 nucleotide sequence: TGCGCCAGCAGCCGGGGGGCCGGCGGGGGGGAGCAGTACTTC.

CDR3: CATSRDLGASPYEQYF. The CDR3 bases are TGTGCCACCAGCAGAGATCTGGGCGCTAGCCCTTACGAGCAGTACTTC. The chain joins TRBV15 to TRBJ2-7, with D maybe TRBD2 (5 bases). CDR3 length: 16 residues. CDR1 LNHNV and CDR2 YYDKDF come from the germline V gene (reference sequence). Trimming took off 0 bases at V and 4 bases at J, with 16 bases between the two ends.

The chain links TRBV10-1 to TRBJ1-6; 8 nucleotides match TRBD1. Germline CDR1 and CDR2: WNHNN and SYGVQD (reference sequence). V dropped 3 bases and J dropped 8; count of bases not matched to a gene: 6. The CDR3 totals 15 residues. The CDR3 region is CASSDGQGGDSPLHF. The CDR3 DNA is TGCGCCAGCAGTGACGGACAGGGAGGGGATTCACCCCTCCACTTT.

This clone was seen a handful of times. This sequence joins TRBV10-3 and TRBJ1-1; D perhaps matches TRBD1 (6 bases). With 7 bases removed from V and 4 bases from J, the gap between germline ends came to 22 bases. This CDR3 spans 16 amino acids. The germline CDR1 and CDR2 sequences are ENHRY and SYGVKD. CDR3 sequence (DNA): TGTGCCATCAAAGGACAGTTTGTGGGGGAGGGCACTGAAGCTTTCTTT. This sequence encodes CAIKGQFVGEGTEAFF.

The chain links TRBV6-5 to TRBJ2-1; TRBD1 aligns across 12 bases. V was clipped by 8 bases and J by 7 bases; unmatched bases: 3. Germline lookup yields CDR1 MNHEY and CDR2 SVGAGI. The CDR3 consists of 13 residues. CDR3 DNA: TGTGCCAGCGGGGACAGGGGGCGGAATGAGCAGTTCTTC. It is translated as CASGDRGRNEQFF.

The CDR3 DNA sequence: TGTGCCAGCAGCTTAGGTAAAGAGACCCAGTACTTC. Translating gives CASSLGKETQYF. The V call is TRBV11-2, the J call TRBJ2-5; no reliable D call. This CDR3 is built from 12 residues. Trimming pared 1 base from V and 3 bases from J, leaving 3 bases between. From germline, CDR1 is SGHAT and CDR2 FQNNGV.